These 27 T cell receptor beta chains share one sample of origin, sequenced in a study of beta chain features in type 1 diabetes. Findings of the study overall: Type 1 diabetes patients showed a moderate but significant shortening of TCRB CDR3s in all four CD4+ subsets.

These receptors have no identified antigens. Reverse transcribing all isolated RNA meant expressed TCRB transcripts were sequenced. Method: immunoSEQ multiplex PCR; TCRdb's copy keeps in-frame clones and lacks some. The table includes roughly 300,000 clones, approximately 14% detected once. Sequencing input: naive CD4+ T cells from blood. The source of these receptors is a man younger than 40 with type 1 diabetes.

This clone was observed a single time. CDR3 region: CASSLSDRYGYTF. The CDR3 coding sequence is TGTGCCAGCAGCTTAAGTGACAGATATGGCTACACCTTC. The chain is built from TRBV7-3 and TRBJ1-2, with D perhaps matching TRBD1 (5 bases). Germline V gives CDR1 SGHTA, CDR2 FQGTGA. Trimming pared 1 base from V and 5 bases from J, leaving 8 bases between. The CDR3 runs 13 residues.

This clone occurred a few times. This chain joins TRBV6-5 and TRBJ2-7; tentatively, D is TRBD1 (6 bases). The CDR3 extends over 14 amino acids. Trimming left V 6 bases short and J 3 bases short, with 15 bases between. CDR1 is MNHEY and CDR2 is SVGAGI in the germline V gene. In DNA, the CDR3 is TGTGCCAGCAGCAACGGACAGTTTAACTACGAGCAGTACTTC. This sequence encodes CASSNGQFNYEQYF.

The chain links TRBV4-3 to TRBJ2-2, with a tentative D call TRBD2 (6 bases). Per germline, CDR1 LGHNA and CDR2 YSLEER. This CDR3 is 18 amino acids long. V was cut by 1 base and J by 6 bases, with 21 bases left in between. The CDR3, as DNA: TGCGCCAGCAGCCAAGCCTTTGGGTTGGGCGGGGCGGCCGGGGAGCTGTTTTTT. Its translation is CASSQAFGLGGAAGELFF.

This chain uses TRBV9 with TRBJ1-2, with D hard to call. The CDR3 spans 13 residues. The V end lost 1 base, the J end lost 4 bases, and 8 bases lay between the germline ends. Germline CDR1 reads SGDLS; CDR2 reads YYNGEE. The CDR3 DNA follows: TGTGCCAGCAGCGTAACGGGGAGCTATGGCTACACCTTC. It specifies CASSVTGSYGYTF.

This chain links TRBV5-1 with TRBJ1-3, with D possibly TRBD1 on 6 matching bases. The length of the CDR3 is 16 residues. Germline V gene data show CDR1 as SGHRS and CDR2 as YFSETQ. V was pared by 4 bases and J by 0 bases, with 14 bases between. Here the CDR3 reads CASSQTGTRSGNTIYF. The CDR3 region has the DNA TGCGCCAGCAGCCAAACCGGGACACGCTCTGGAAACACCATATATTTT.

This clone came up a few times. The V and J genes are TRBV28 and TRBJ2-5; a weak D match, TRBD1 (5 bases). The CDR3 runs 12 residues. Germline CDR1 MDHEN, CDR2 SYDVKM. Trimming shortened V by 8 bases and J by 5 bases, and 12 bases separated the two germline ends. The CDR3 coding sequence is TGTGCCAGCGGGTCAGGGCCTGAGACCCAGTACTTC. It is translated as CASGSGPETQYF.

The CDR3 loop reads CASSFRRQENTGELFF. In DNA form, the CDR3 reads TGTGCCAGCAGCTTTCGGAGACAGGAGAACACCGGGGAGCTGTTTTTT. This sequence joins TRBV7-9 and TRBJ2-2; the D gene is possibly TRBD1 (6 bases). The germline V gene encodes CDR1 SEHNR and CDR2 FQNEAQ (reference sequence). This CDR3 region has 16 residues. The germline V and J ends were trimmed by 3 bases and 1 base, with 12 bases remaining between them. The full variable domain, completed using reference TRBV7-9 and TRBJ2-2, is DTGVSQNPRHKITKRGQNVTFRCDPISEHNRLYWYRQTLGQGPEFLTYFQNEAQLEKSRLLSDRFSAERPKGSFSTLEIQRTEQGDSAMYLCASSFRRQENTGELFFGEGSRLTVL.

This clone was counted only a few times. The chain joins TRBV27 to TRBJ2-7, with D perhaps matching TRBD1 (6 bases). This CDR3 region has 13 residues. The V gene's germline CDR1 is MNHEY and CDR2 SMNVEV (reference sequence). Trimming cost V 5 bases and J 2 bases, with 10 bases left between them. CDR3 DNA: TGTGCCAGCAGTCGACAGGAGACCTACGAGCAGTACTTC. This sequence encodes CASSRQETYEQYF.

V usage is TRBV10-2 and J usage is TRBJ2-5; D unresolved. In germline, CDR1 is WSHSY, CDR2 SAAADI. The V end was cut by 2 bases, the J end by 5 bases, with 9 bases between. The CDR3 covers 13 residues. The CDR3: CASSEANGETQYF. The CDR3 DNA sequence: TGCGCCAGCAGTGAGGCGAACGGGGAGACCCAGTACTTC.

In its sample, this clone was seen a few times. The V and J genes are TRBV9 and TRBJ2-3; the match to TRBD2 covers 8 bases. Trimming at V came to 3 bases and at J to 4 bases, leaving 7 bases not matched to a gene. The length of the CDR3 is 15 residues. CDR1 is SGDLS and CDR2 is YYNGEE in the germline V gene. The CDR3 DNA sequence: TGTGCCAGCAGCGGTGGAGCGGGAGTTGCAGATACGCAGTATTTT. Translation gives CASSGGAGVADTQYF.

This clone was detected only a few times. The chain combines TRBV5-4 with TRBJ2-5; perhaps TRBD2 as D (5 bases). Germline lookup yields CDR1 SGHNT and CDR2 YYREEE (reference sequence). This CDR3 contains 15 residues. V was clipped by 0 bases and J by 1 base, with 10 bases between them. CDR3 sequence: CASSLASGLQETQYF. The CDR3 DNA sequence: TGTGCCAGCAGCTTGGCGAGTGGACTCCAAGAGACCCAGTACTTC.

The CDR3 spells CAWRQGGGPFNEQFF. In DNA, the CDR3 is TGTGCCTGGAGACAGGGCGGAGGCCCCTTTAATGAGCAGTTCTTC. V gene TRBV30 combines with J gene TRBJ2-1; D possibly corresponds to TRBD1 (6 bases). Germline assignment: CDR1 GTSNPN and CDR2 SVGIG (reference sequence). With 3 bases removed from V and 7 bases from J, the gap between germline ends came to 19 bases. The CDR3 spans 15 residues. The variable domain in full, with the rest retrieved from reference TRBV30 and TRBJ2-1, is SQTIHQWPATLVQPVGSPLSLECTVEGTSNPNLYWYRQAAGRGLQLLFYSVGIGQISSEVPQNLSASRPQDRQFILSSKKLLLSDSGFYLCAWRQGGGPFNEQFFGPGTRLTVL.

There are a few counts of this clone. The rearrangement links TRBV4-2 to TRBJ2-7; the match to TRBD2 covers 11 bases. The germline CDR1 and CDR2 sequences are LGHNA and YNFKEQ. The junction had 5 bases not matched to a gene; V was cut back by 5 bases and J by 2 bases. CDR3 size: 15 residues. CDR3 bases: TGTGCCAGCAGCTCGACTAGCGGGATCCCCTACGAGCAGTACTTC. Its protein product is CASSSTSGIPYEQYF.

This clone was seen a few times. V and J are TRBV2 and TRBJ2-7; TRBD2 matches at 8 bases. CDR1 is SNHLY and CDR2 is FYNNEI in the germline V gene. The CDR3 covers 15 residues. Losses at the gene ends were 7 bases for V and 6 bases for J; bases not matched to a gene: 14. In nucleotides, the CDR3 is TGTGCCAGCACTCAAGGTAGCGGGATCCTGGTCGAGCAGTACTTC. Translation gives CASTQGSGILVEQYF.

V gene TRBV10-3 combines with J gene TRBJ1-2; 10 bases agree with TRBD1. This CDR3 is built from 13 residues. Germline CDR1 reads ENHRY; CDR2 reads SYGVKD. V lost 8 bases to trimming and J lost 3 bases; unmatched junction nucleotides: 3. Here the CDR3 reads CAIGQGEDYGYTF. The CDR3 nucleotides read TGTGCCATCGGACAGGGGGAGGACTATGGCTACACCTTC.

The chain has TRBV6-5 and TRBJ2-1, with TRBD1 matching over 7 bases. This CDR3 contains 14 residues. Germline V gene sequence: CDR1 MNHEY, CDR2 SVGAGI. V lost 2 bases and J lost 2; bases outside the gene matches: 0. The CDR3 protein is CASSYRGPYNEQFF. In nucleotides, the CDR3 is TGTGCCAGCAGTTACAGGGGGCCCTACAATGAGCAGTTCTTC.

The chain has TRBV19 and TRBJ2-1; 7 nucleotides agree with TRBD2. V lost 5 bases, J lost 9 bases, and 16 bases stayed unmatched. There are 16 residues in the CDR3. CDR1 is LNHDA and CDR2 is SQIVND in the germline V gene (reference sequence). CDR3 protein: CASSAHRDYWEGEQFF. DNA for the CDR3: TGTGCCAGTAGTGCACACCGGGACTACTGGGAGGGTGAGCAGTTCTTC.

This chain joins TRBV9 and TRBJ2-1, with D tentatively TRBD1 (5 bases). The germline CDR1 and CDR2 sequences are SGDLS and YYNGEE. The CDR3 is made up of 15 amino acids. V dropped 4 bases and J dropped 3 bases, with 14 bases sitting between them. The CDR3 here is CASSQGTPNYNEQFF. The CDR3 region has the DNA TGTGCCAGCAGCCAGGGAACCCCAAACTACAATGAGCAGTTCTTC.

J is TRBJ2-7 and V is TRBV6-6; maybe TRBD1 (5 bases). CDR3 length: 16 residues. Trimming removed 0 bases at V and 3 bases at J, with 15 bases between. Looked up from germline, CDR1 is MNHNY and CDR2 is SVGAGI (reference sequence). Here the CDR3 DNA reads TGTGCCAGCAGTTACTCGTACAGGCATAATATCTACGAGCAGTACTTC. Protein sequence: CASSYSYRHNIYEQYF.

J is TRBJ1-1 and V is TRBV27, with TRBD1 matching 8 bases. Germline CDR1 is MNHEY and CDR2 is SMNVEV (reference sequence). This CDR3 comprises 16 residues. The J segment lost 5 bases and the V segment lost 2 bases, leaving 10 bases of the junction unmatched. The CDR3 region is CASSLQGAMRWTEAFF. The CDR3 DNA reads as TGTGCCAGCAGTTTACAGGGGGCGATGCGTTGGACTGAAGCTTTCTTT.

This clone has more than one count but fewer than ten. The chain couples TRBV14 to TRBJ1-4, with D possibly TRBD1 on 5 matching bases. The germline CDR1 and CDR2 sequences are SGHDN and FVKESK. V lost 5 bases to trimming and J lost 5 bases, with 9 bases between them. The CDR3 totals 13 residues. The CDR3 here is CASSSRTNEKLFF. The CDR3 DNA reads TGTGCCAGCAGCTCCAGGACAAATGAAAAACTGTTTTTT.

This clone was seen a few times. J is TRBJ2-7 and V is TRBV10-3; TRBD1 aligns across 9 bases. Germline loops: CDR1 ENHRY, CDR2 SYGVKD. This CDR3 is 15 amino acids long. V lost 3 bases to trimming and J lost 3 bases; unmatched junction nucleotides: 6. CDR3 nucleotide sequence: TGTGCCATCAGTGACTCGACAGGGGGATTCTACGAGCAGTACTTC. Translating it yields CAISDSTGGFYEQYF.

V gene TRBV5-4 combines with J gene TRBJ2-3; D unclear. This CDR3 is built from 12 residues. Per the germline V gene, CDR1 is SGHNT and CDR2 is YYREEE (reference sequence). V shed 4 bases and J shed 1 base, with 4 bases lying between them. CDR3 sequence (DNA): TGTGCCAGCAGCACGGGCACAGATACGCAGTATTTT. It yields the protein CASSTGTDTQYF.

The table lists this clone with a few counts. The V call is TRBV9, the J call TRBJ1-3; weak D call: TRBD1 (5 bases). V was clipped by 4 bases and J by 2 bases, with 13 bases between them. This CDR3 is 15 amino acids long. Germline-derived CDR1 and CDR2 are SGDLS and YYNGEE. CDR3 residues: CASSTHQGPGNTIYF. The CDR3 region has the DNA TGTGCCAGCAGCACCCATCAGGGCCCTGGAAACACCATATATTTT.

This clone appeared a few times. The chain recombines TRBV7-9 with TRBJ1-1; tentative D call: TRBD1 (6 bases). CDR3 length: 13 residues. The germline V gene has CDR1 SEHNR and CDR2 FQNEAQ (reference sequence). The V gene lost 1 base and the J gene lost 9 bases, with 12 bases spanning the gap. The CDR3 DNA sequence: TGTGCCAGCAGCTTAGGGCAGGGGAGAAAAGCTTTCTTT. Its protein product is CASSLGQGRKAFF.

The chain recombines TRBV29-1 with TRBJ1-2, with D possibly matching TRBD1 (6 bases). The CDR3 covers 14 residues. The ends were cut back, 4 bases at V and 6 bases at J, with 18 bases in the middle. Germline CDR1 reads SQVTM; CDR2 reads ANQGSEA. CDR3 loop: CSVGEQGVVNGYTF. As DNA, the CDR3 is TGCAGCGTTGGTGAACAGGGAGTGGTAAATGGCTACACCTTC.

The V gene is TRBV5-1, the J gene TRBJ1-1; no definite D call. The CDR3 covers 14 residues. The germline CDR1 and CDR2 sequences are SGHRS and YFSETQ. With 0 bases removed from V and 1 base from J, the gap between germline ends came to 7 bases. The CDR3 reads CASSLVAENTEAFF. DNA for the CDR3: TGCGCCAGCAGCTTGGTGGCAGAGAACACTGAAGCTTTCTTT.